Listed below are T cell receptor beta chains from one sample, sequenced in a study of a mutant IDH1 vaccine in newly diagnosed glioma. Generated by immunoSEQ multiplex PCR, the TCRdb table keeps only in-frame clones and is missing some. The sample gives around 78,000 clones, roughly 85% of which show up once; 2% to 2.5% is in the top ten. These receptors are not linked to any known antigen. Sequenced material: PBMCs, taken from a glioma patient whose treatment included an IDH1 peptide vaccine. These receptors all come from a man aged 25 to 40 with glioma. Some clones in this sample may be carry-over from other donors' samples. Each CDR3 is given with its conserved first and last residue. The order of the fields is clone size, D gene, J gene, V gene, CDR3 protein, CDR3 DNA. A D gene is named only where the DNA matches it firmly. Clone sizes are given selectively: once, few, many, or a class where the clone is expanded.

clone size: NA
D gene: NA
J gene: TRBJ2-1
V gene: TRBV30
CDR3 protein: CAWSVQTASYNEQFF
CDR3 DNA: TGTGCCTGGAGTGTACAGACAGCCTCCTACAATGAGCAGTTCTTC

clone size: NA
D gene: NA
J gene: TRBJ1-2
V gene: TRBV7-2
CDR3 protein: CASSLVYGGENGYTF
CDR3 DNA: TGTGCCAGCAGCTTAGTTTATGGAGGGGAAAATGGCTACACCTTC

clone size: few
D gene: TRBD1
J gene: TRBJ1-2
V gene: TRBV29-1
CDR3 protein: CSVNIGQGGYGYTF
CDR3 DNA: TGCAGCGTTAACATAGGACAGGGAGGCTATGGCTACACCTTC

clone size: NA
D gene: NA
J gene: TRBJ1-3
V gene: TRBV6-1
CDR3 protein: CASSEAKEGLGNTIYF
CDR3 DNA: TGTGCCAGCAGTGAAGCGAAGGAGGGGCTTGGAAACACCATATATTTT

clone size: few
D gene: NA
J gene: TRBJ2-6
V gene: TRBV30
CDR3 protein: CAWSVTGANVLTF
CDR3 DNA: TGTGCCTGGAGTGTAACTGGGGCCAACGTCCTGACTTTC

clone size: NA
D gene: TRBD2
J gene: TRBJ2-7
V gene: TRBV5-1
CDR3 protein: CASSVLAGGAPYEQYF
CDR3 DNA: TGCGCCAGCAGCGTTCTAGCGGGGGGCGCTCCCTACGAGCAGTACTTC

clone size: NA
D gene: NA
J gene: TRBJ2-7
V gene: TRBV23-1
CDR3 protein: CASSRQGGRGFYEQYF
CDR3 DNA: TGCGCCAGCAGTCGTCAGGGGGGCAGGGGGTTCTACGAGCAGTACTTC

clone size: NA
D gene: TRBD2
J gene: TRBJ2-5
V gene: TRBV6-1
CDR3 protein: CASSPLAGEVETQYF
CDR3 DNA: TGTGCCAGCAGCCCCTTAGCGGGAGAGGTGGAGACCCAGTACTTC

clone size: NA
D gene: NA
J gene: TRBJ1-1
V gene: TRBV10-2
CDR3 protein: CASSEYRTEAFF
CDR3 DNA: TGCGCCAGCAGTGAGTATAGAACTGAAGCTTTCTTT

clone size: NA
D gene: TRBD1
J gene: TRBJ1-2
V gene: TRBV28
CDR3 protein: CASSSETGGNYGYTF
CDR3 DNA: TGTGCCAGCAGTTCAGAGACAGGGGGCAACTATGGCTACACCTTC

clone size: NA
D gene: NA
J gene: TRBJ2-3
V gene: TRBV10-2
CDR3 protein: CASSAGSRSDTQYF
CDR3 DNA: TGCGCCAGCAGTGCCGGGAGTAGATCAGATACGCAGTATTTT

clone size: NA
D gene: TRBD1
J gene: TRBJ2-7
V gene: TRBV11-2
CDR3 protein: CASSGQVGSYEQYF
CDR3 DNA: TGTGCCAGCTCAGGACAGGTTGGGTCCTACGAGCAGTACTTC

clone size: NA
D gene: NA
J gene: TRBJ2-7
V gene: TRBV11-3
CDR3 protein: CASSLNGYEQYF
CDR3 DNA: TGTGCCAGCAGCTTAAATGGTTACGAGCAGTACTTC

clone size: NA
D gene: NA
J gene: TRBJ2-7
V gene: TRBV6-1
CDR3 protein: CASSQNYEQYF
CDR3 DNA: TGTGCCAGCAGTCAAAACTACGAGCAGTACTTC

clone size: NA
D gene: NA
J gene: TRBJ1-1
V gene: TRBV11-3
CDR3 protein: CASRAHPSSEAFF
CDR3 DNA: TGTGCCAGCAGAGCCCATCCCAGCTCTGAAGCTTTCTTT

clone size: medium-sized
D gene: NA
J gene: TRBJ1-1
V gene: TRBV29-1
CDR3 protein: CSGQVTGKGTEAFF
CDR3 DNA: TGCAGCGGCCAAGTTACAGGAAAGGGCACTGAAGCTTTCTTT

clone size: NA
D gene: TRBD1
J gene: TRBJ1-5
V gene: TRBV4-1
CDR3 protein: CASSQGGQGSNQPQHF
CDR3 DNA: TGCGCCAGCAGCCAAGGCGGACAGGGGTCGAATCAGCCCCAGCATTTT

clone size: NA
D gene: NA
J gene: TRBJ1-2
V gene: TRBV4-3
CDR3 protein: CASSQGRVGGYTF
CDR3 DNA: TGCGCCAGCAGCCAAGGCAGGGTGGGTGGCTACACCTTC

clone size: few
D gene: NA
J gene: TRBJ2-5
V gene: TRBV7-9
CDR3 protein: CASSFTRDQETQYF
CDR3 DNA: TGTGCCAGCAGCTTTACCCGGGATCAAGAGACCCAGTACTTC

clone size: NA
D gene: TRBD1
J gene: TRBJ1-5
V gene: TRBV28
CDR3 protein: CASSLVRGRNQPQHF
CDR3 DNA: TGTGCCAGCAGTTTGGTCAGGGGGCGTAATCAGCCCCAGCATTTT

clone size: NA
D gene: NA
J gene: TRBJ2-3
V gene: TRBV6-5
CDR3 protein: CASSYWADPSTDTQYF
CDR3 DNA: TGTGCCAGCAGTTACTGGGCAGACCCTAGCACAGATACGCAGTATTTT

clone size: NA
D gene: NA
J gene: TRBJ1-1
V gene: TRBV2
CDR3 protein: CASGGRMNTEAFF
CDR3 DNA: TGTGCCAGTGGGGGACGGATGAACACTGAAGCTTTCTTT

clone size: NA
D gene: NA
J gene: TRBJ2-5
V gene: TRBV4-3
CDR3 protein: CASSQAGSVQETQYF
CDR3 DNA: TGCGCCAGCAGCCAAGCGGGGTCGGTTCAAGAGACCCAGTACTTC

clone size: NA
D gene: NA
J gene: TRBJ2-7
V gene: TRBV28
CDR3 protein: CASSFIRRVGGEQYF
CDR3 DNA: TGTGCCAGCAGTTTCATCCGCAGGGTTGGTGGGGAGCAGTACTTC

clone size: NA
D gene: NA
J gene: TRBJ1-5
V gene: TRBV2
CDR3 protein: CASLATNSNQPQHF
CDR3 DNA: TGTGCCAGCCTCGCTACGAATAGCAATCAGCCCCAGCATTTT

clone size: NA
D gene: NA
J gene: TRBJ1-4
V gene: TRBV5-1
CDR3 protein: CASSFGGEKLFF
CDR3 DNA: TGCGCCAGCAGCTTCGGTGGTGAAAAACTGTTTTTT

clone size: NA
D gene: NA
J gene: TRBJ1-6
V gene: TRBV7-2
CDR3 protein: CASSPSRGNSPLHF
CDR3 DNA: TGTGCCAGCAGCCCATCCAGGGGTAATTCACCCCTCCACTTT

clone size: NA
D gene: NA
J gene: TRBJ1-3
V gene: TRBV7-9
CDR3 protein: CASRQGTMNTIYF
CDR3 DNA: TGTGCCAGCAGACAGGGAACGATGAACACCATATATTTT

clone size: NA
D gene: NA
J gene: TRBJ2-5
V gene: TRBV4-3
CDR3 protein: CASSQDQGGETQYF
CDR3 DNA: TGCGCCAGCAGCCAAGATCAGGGGGGAGAGACCCAGTACTTC

clone size: once
D gene: NA
J gene: TRBJ2-1
V gene: TRBV4-2
CDR3 protein: CASSQRGPEGGNEQFF
CDR3 DNA: TGTGCCAGCAGCCAAAGGGGCCCTGAGGGTGGCAATGAGCAGTTCTTC

clone size: NA
D gene: NA
J gene: TRBJ1-1
V gene: TRBV7-2
CDR3 protein: CASSLGRGRDTEAFF
CDR3 DNA: TGTGCCAGCAGCTTAGGGCGTGGCAGGGACACTGAAGCTTTCTTT

clone size: few
D gene: NA
J gene: TRBJ1-5
V gene: TRBV25-1
CDR3 protein: CASSGQGGQPQHF
CDR3 DNA: TGTGCCAGCAGCGGGCAGGGTGGCCAGCCCCAGCATTTT

clone size: NA
D gene: TRBD1
J gene: TRBJ2-5
V gene: TRBV28
CDR3 protein: CASSFIRGPGGQTQYF
CDR3 DNA: TGTGCCAGCAGTTTTATCAGGGGGCCTGGTGGACAGACCCAGTACTTC

clone size: NA
D gene: TRBD1
J gene: TRBJ1-3
V gene: TRBV19
CDR3 protein: CASSVTGAANTIYF
CDR3 DNA: TGTGCCAGTAGTGTAACAGGGGCCGCAAACACCATATATTTT

clone size: NA
D gene: NA
J gene: TRBJ2-5
V gene: TRBV6-6
CDR3 protein: CASSYSRPGETQYF
CDR3 DNA: TGTGCCAGCAGTTACTCGAGGCCTGGGGAGACCCAGTACTTC

clone size: NA
D gene: NA
J gene: TRBJ1-5
V gene: TRBV2
CDR3 protein: CASSVSRDQPQHF
CDR3 DNA: TGTGCCAGCAGTGTTAGTAGGGACCAGCCCCAGCATTTT

clone size: NA
D gene: NA
J gene: TRBJ1-1
V gene: TRBV7-8
CDR3 protein: CASTPTLNTEAFF
CDR3 DNA: TGTGCCAGCACCCCGACCTTGAACACTGAAGCTTTCTTT